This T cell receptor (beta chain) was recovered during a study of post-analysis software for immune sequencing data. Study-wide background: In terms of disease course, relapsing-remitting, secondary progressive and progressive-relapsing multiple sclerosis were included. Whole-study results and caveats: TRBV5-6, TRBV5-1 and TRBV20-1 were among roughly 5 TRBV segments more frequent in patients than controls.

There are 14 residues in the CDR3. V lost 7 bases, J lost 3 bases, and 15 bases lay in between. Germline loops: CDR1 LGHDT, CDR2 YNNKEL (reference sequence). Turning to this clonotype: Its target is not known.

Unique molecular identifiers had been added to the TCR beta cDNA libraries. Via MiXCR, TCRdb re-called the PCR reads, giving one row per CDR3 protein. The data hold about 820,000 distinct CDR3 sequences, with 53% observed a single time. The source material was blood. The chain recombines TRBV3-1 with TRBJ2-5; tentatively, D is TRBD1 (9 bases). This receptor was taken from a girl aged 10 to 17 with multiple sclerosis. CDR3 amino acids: CASIAGQGKETQYF. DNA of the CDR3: TGTGCCAGCATAGCGGGACAGGGCAAAGAGACCCAGTACTTC.